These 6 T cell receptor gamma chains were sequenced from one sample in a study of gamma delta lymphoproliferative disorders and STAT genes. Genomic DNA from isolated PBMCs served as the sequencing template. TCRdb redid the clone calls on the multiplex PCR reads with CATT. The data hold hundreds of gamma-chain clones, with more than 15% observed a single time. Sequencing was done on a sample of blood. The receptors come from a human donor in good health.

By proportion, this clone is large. The CDR3, as DNA: TGTGCCACCTGGGACAGGCTTAGGGGCGAGAAACTCTTT. This translates into CATWDRLRGEKLF. V and J are TRGV3 and TRGJ1 or TRGJ2. TCRdb leaves out the J gene; it was filled in here by matching the DNA to germline. Losses at the gene ends were 0 bases for V and 11 bases for J; bases not matched to a gene: 10. The CDR3 runs 13 residues. Germline V gene lookup returns CDR1 VTNTFY and CDR2 YDVSTARD (reference sequence).

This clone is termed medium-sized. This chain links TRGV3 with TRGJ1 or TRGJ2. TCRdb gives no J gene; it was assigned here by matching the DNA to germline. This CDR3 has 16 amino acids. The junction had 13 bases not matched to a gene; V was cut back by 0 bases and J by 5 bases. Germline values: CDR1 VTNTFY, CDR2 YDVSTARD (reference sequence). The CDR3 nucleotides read TGTGCCACCTGGGACAGGCTATTCCCCCTCAATTATAAGAAACTCTTT. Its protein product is CATWDRLFPLNYKKLF.

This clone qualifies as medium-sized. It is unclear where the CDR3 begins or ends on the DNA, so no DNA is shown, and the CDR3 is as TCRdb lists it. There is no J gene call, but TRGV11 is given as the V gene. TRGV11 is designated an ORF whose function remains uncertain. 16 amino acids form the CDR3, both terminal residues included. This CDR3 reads CTTVPAWIGPYYKKLF.

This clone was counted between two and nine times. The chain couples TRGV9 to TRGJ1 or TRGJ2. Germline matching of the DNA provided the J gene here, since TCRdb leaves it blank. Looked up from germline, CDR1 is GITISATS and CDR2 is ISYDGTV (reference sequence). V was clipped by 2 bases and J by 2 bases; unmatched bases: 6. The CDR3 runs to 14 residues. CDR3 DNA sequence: TGTGCCTTGTGGGAGGGGGGACATTATTATAAGAAACTCTTT. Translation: CALWEGGHYYKKLF.

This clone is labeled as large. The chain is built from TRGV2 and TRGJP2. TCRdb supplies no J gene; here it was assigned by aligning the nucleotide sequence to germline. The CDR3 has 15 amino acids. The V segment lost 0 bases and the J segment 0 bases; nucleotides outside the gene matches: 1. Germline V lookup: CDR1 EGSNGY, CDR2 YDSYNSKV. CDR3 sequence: CATWDGNSSDWIKTF. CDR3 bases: TGTGCCACCTGGGACGGGAATAGTAGTGATTGGATCAAGACGTTT.

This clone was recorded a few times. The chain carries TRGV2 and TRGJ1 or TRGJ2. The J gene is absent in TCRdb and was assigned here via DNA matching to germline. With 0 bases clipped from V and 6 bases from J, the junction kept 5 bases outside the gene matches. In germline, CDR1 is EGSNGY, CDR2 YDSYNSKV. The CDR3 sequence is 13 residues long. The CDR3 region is CATWDGQGYKKLF. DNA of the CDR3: TGTGCCACCTGGGACGGGCAAGGTTATAAGAAACTCTTT.